Presented here are 26 T cell receptor beta chains from one specimen sequenced in a study of blood T cell repertoires in COVID-19. Here immunoSEQ multiplex PCR was the method, and the copy in TCRdb shows in-frame clones only, minus some. The sample carries roughly 250,000 clones, approximately 90% recorded once. Sequencing was carried out using peripheral blood. These receptor sequences come from a man aged 25 to 40 with acute or convalescent COVID-19.

This rearrangement joins TRBV6-5 to TRBJ2-1, with no clear D. This CDR3 has 15 residues. The germline gives CDR1 MNHEY, CDR2 SVGAGI. Trimming stripped 5 bases from V and 0 bases from J, with 11 bases between. The CDR3 protein is CASSPERSSYNEQFF. The CDR3 nucleotides read TGTGCCAGCAGTCCCGAGCGTAGCTCCTACAATGAGCAGTTCTTC.

The gene calls are TRBV5-1 and TRBJ2-7; D is undetermined. The CDR3 covers 14 residues. The ends were cut back, 3 bases at V and 1 base at J, with 11 bases in the middle. The germline V gene encodes CDR1 SGHRS and CDR2 YFSETQ. DNA of the CDR3: TGCGCCAGCAGCTCGCTCACCCTATCCTACGAGCAGTACTTC. Translation: CASSSLTLSYEQYF.

The rearrangement links TRBV14 to TRBJ1-1; tentative D call: TRBD1 (6 bases). Germline lookup yields CDR1 SGHDN and CDR2 FVKESK. Trimming left V 3 bases short and J 0 bases short, with 14 bases between. This CDR3 is built from 16 residues. The CDR3 is CASSHIGGEMNTEAFF. For the CDR3, the DNA is TGTGCCAGCAGCCATATAGGGGGAGAAATGAACACTGAAGCTTTCTTT.

A remark on this clone: This specimen includes other DNA sequences encoding the same CDR3. This chain uses TRBV18 with TRBJ2-1, with D perhaps TRBD1 (6 bases). Germline loops: CDR1 KGHSH, CDR2 LQKENI. This CDR3 is built from 14 residues. Trimming left V 4 bases short and J 0 bases short, with 7 bases between. The CDR3 loop is CASSRGGSYNEQFF. As DNA, the CDR3 is TGTGCCAGCTCACGAGGGGGCTCCTACAATGAGCAGTTCTTC.

The CDR3 spells CASSATLNTEAFF. CDR3 nucleotides: TGCGCCAGCAGTGCGACACTGAACACTGAAGCTTTCTTT. The chain has TRBV10-1 and TRBJ1-1; D not resolved. The V end lost 4 bases, the J end lost 0 bases, and 6 bases lay between the germline ends. CDR1 is WNHNN, CDR2 SYGVQD, per germline (reference sequence). This CDR3 has 13 residues.

The chain employs TRBV20-1 and TRBJ1-4, with TRBD1 identical over 7 bases. Germline trimming cut 5 bases from V and 7 bases from J; bases unmatched to any gene: 1. This CDR3 has 11 residues. Germline V CDR1 and CDR2: DFQATT, SNEGSKA (reference sequence). In DNA form, the CDR3 reads TGCAGTGCTTACAGGGGTGAAAAACTGTTTTTT. It translates to CSAYRGEKLFF.

The gene calls are TRBV18 and TRBJ1-5; D is unresolved. V gave up 1 base and J gave up 9 bases, with 13 bases separating them. Germline CDR1 reads KGHSH; CDR2 reads LQKENI. The CDR3 runs to 14 residues. The CDR3 loop reads CASSPQTDYGPQHF. The CDR3 coding sequence is TGTGCCAGCTCACCACAGACGGACTATGGGCCCCAGCATTTT.

The chain employs TRBV11-2 and TRBJ2-7, with TRBD2 as a possible D gene (6 bases). The CDR3 covers 14 residues. The V and J ends lost 8 bases and 4 bases respectively, with 18 bases between them. The germline gives CDR1 SGHAT, CDR2 FQNNGV. This chain's CDR3 is CASSYSGRNYEQYF. Written as DNA, the CDR3 is TGTGCCAGCTCCTATTCCGGGAGAAATTACGAGCAGTACTTC.

The chain links TRBV28 to TRBJ2-7; tentative D call: TRBD2 (5 bases). The CDR3 loop spans 15 amino acids. Between the trimmed V and J ends, which lost 4 bases and 4 bases, there was a span of 17 bases. Germline loops: CDR1 MDHEN, CDR2 SYDVKM. DNA of the CDR3: TGTGCCAGCAGTTCTCCCTGGAGCGGAGAATACGAGCAGTACTTC. As protein: CASSSPWSGEYEQYF.

This rearrangement joins TRBV27 to TRBJ1-2; TRBD1 matches 10 bases. CDR1 and CDR2 from the germline V gene are MNHEY and SMNVEV (reference sequence). Germline trimming cut 6 bases from V and 6 bases from J; bases unmatched to any gene: 7. This CDR3 has 14 residues. CDR3 amino acids: CASSLGQGLNGYTF. The CDR3 coding sequence is TGTGCCAGCAGCCTGGGACAGGGGCTAAATGGCTACACCTTC.

This sequence joins TRBV5-1 and TRBJ2-3, with 7 bases identical to TRBD2. V shed 4 bases and J 3 bases; nucleotides not matched to a gene: 5. This CDR3 has 14 amino acids. Germline values: CDR1 SGHRS, CDR2 YFSETQ. Here the CDR3 reads CASSIQAGTDTQYF. The CDR3 coding sequence is TGCGCCAGCAGCATTCAAGCGGGAACAGATACGCAGTATTTT.

With respect to this clone: This sample also contains other DNA sequences that code for the same CDR3. The V and J genes are TRBV30 and TRBJ2-7; 9 nucleotides align to TRBD2. Germline-derived CDR1 and CDR2 are GTSNPN and SVGIG (reference sequence). Losses at the gene ends were 0 bases for V and 4 bases for J; bases not matched to a gene: 1. This CDR3 spans 13 amino acids. In nucleotides, the CDR3 is TGTGCCTGGAGTGTAGCGGGGGGTTACGAGCAGTACTTC. Its translation: CAWSVAGGYEQYF.

J is TRBJ2-5 and V is TRBV9; a possible D gene is TRBD2 (5 bases). The CDR3 loop spans 15 amino acids. Trimming removed 0 bases from V and 2 bases from J, with 11 bases in between. Germline CDR1 SGDLS, CDR2 YYNGEE. The CDR3 DNA reads as TGTGCCAGCAGCGTAGCAGAGGGATGGCAAGAGACCCAGTACTTC. Residues: CASSVAEGWQETQYF.

The genes are TRBV12-1 and TRBJ2-5; TRBD1, the table's D call, lacks a check against the DNA. TRBV12-1 is noted as a pseudogene. The CDR3 covers 16 residues. CDR3 amino acids: CASSSSDRGREETQYF. CDR3 bases: TGTGCCAGCAGCTCTAGCGACAGGGGGCGAGAAGAGACCCAGTACTTC.

This chain's CDR3 is CASSLPTGAYGYTF. Written as DNA, the CDR3 is TGTGCCAGCAGCTTACCCACAGGGGCCTATGGCTACACCTTC. The J gene is TRBJ1-2, the V gene TRBV7-9; TRBD1 matches at 7 bases. The CDR3 runs to 14 residues. Germline loops: CDR1 SEHNR, CDR2 FQNEAQ (reference sequence). V lost 2 bases and J lost 4; bases outside the gene matches: 4.

J is TRBJ2-1 and V is TRBV2; 11 bases match TRBD2. With V trimmed by 5 bases and J by 5 bases, 5 bases remained unmatched. The CDR3 covers 15 residues. Germline V lookup: CDR1 SNHLY, CDR2 FYNNEI. CDR3 residues: CASSRSGRGDNEQFF. CDR3 bases: TGTGCCAGCAGTCGTAGCGGGAGGGGCGACAATGAGCAGTTCTTC.

The V gene is TRBV6-5, the J gene TRBJ1-3; TRBD1 matches at 8 bases. Germline-derived CDR1 and CDR2 are MNHEY and SVGAGI. The CDR3 covers 14 residues. The V and J ends lost 6 bases and 4 bases, in that order; junction bases with no gene match: 5. CDR3 sequence reads: CASRPGQVGNTIYF. CDR3 in DNA: TGTGCCAGCAGACCGGGACAGGTGGGAAACACCATATATTTT.

V usage is TRBV10-1 and J usage is TRBJ1-5; D is possibly TRBD1 (6 bases). The germline V and J ends were trimmed by 10 bases and 4 bases, with 17 bases remaining between them. Germline V lookup: CDR1 WNHNN, CDR2 SYGVQD (reference sequence). CDR3 length equals 14 residues. CDR3 sequence: CAILCWDTNQPQHF. Written as DNA, the CDR3 is TGCGCCATCCTTTGTTGGGACACAAATCAGCCCCAGCATTTT.

The genes are TRBV5-1 and TRBJ1-4; TRBD1 aligns across 10 bases. CDR1 SGHRS and CDR2 YFSETQ come from the germline V gene. J was trimmed by 3 bases and V by 4 bases; bases with no gene match: 6. The CDR3 has 16 amino acids. The CDR3 protein is CASSPHGQGANEKLFF. CDR3 bases: TGCGCCAGCAGCCCCCACGGACAGGGGGCTAATGAAAAACTGTTTTTT.

The genes are TRBV4-1 and TRBJ1-5, with D possibly matching TRBD1 (5 bases). Germline V gene lookup returns CDR1 MGHRA and CDR2 YSYEKL. The CDR3 extends over 15 amino acids. V was clipped by 4 bases and J by 4 bases, with 14 bases between them. CDR3 sequence reads: CASSPTGGGNQPQHF. CDR3 nucleotides: TGCGCCAGCAGCCCAACAGGCGGGGGTAATCAGCCCCAGCATTTT.

The rearrangement joins TRBV11-2 to TRBJ2-7; TRBD1 agrees at 7 bases. The V segment lost 5 bases and the J segment 6 bases; nucleotides outside the gene matches: 7. This CDR3 has 13 residues. CDR1 is SGHAT and CDR2 is FQNNGV in the germline V gene. The DNA for the CDR3 is TGTGCCAGCAGCCCCGAGAGGGGGCTCGAGCAGTACTTC. Translated, it gives CASSPERGLEQYF.

This clone was observed a single time. V is TRBV27 and J is TRBJ2-1; D may be TRBD1 (5 bases). Germline CDR1 and CDR2: MNHEY and SMNVEV (reference sequence). This CDR3 spans 14 amino acids. Trimming left V 7 bases short and J 2 bases short, with 12 bases between. The CDR3 DNA is TGTGCCAGCAAGGGGCAGCCCACCTACAATGAGCAGTTCTTC. Translation: CASKGQPTYNEQFF.

The chain uses TRBV19 and TRBJ1-4; D unresolved. Germline-derived CDR1 and CDR2 are LNHDA and SQIVND (reference sequence). V lost 3 bases and J 8 bases, leaving 13 bases between the germline ends. The CDR3 totals 14 residues. CDR3: CASSIQNEKEKLFF. In DNA form, the CDR3 reads TGTGCCAGTAGTATCCAAAACGAGAAGGAAAAACTGTTTTTT.

The chain is built from TRBV5-1 and TRBJ1-2, with 8 bases aligning to TRBD1. Trimming took 1 base from V and 6 from J; bases not matched to a gene: 14. The CDR3 is 17 residues long. The V gene's germline CDR1 is SGHRS and CDR2 YFSETQ. The CDR3 reads CASSLLSVTQGADGYTF. The CDR3 DNA follows: TGCGCCAGCAGCTTGCTGAGCGTCACTCAGGGGGCAGATGGCTACACCTTC.

This clone was detected only once. One junction end disagrees with the germline gene, perhaps due to a read error. The V and J genes are TRBV7-7 and TRBJ1-1, with D hard to call. Germline CDR1 SSHAT, CDR2 FNYEAQ (reference sequence). The CDR3 sequence is 13 residues long. CDR3 coding DNA: TGTGCTAGCAGCTTAAACTCGAACACTGAAGCTTTCTTT. This gives the protein CASSLNSNTEAFF.

The sample holds a few counts of this clone. The chain is built from TRBV18 and TRBJ1-6, with D uncertain. The germline V gene encodes CDR1 KGHSH and CDR2 LQKENI. The CDR3 sequence is 16 residues long. Trimming stripped 6 bases from V and 4 bases from J, with 16 bases between. Here the CDR3 reads CASSPARAGYNSPLHF. CDR3 DNA: TGTGCCAGCTCCCCCGCGAGGGCGGGATATAATTCACCCCTCCACTTT.